The clone carrying this TCR beta chain has just a few counts. This sample stems from a study of blood T cell repertoires in COVID-19. Sequenced by immunoSEQ multiplex PCR; TCRdb stores in-frame clones only, minus some. Of about 140,000 clones in the sample, 70% to 80% were seen once. CDR1 MNHEY and CDR2 SMNVEV come from the germline V gene (reference sequence). The CDR3 runs 14 residues. Trimming cost V 2 bases and J 4 bases, with 11 bases left between them. The sequencing input was peripheral blood. The clonotype originates from a woman in her 50s with active or convalescent COVID-19. The chain joins TRBV27 to TRBJ1-1; D is undetermined. CDR3 DNA sequence: TGTGCCAGCAGTTTAAGGCCGCGGGGCACTGAAGCTTTCTTT. Its protein product is CASSLRPRGTEAFF.